The 25 T cell receptor beta chains given below trace back to one sample, sequenced in a study of T cells in Graves' hyperthyroidism and ophthalmopathy. RNA transcripts yielded amplified TCR beta CDR3 regions. RT-PCR in the first round (using the HTBI primer set) targeted the TCR CDR3. TCRdb ran MiXCR on the multiplex PCR reads and lists one entry per CDR3 protein. The table includes 45,000 to 75,000 distinct CDR3 sequences, roughly 52% detected once. The material sequenced was blood. These receptors all come from a woman aged 25 to 39 with Graves' ophthalmopathy.

Ten or more counts support this clonotype. In DNA form, the CDR3 reads TGTGCCAGCTCACCACAGGGGGCCGACACTGAAGCTTTCTTT. Encoded protein: CASSPQGADTEAFF. The V gene is TRBV18, the J gene TRBJ1-1, with 7 bases lining up with TRBD1. The junction had 2 bases not matched to a gene; V was cut back by 1 base and J by 3 bases. This CDR3 is 14 amino acids long. Germline V lookup: CDR1 KGHSH, CDR2 LQKENI. Together with reference TRBV18 and TRBJ1-1, the CDR3 gives the full variable domain: NAGVMQNPRHLVRRRGQEARLRCSPMKGHSHVYWYRQLPEEGLKFMVYLQKENIIDESGMPKERFSAEFPKEGPSILRIQQVVRGDSAAYFCASSPQGADTEAFFGQGTRLTVV.

This clonotype was recorded at least ten times. The V gene is TRBV11-3, the J gene TRBJ2-5; TRBD2 aligns across 10 bases. Trimming removed 5 bases from V and 2 bases from J; junction bases left unmatched: 5. The CDR3 sequence is 15 residues long. Looked up from germline, CDR1 is SGHNT and CDR2 is YENEEA. CDR3 sequence reads: CASSRSGRPQETQYF. DNA for the CDR3: TGTGCCAGCAGCCGTAGCGGGAGGCCTCAAGAGACCCAGTACTTC.

This clonotype was counted ten times or more. This chain uses TRBV5-6 with TRBJ2-2; possibly TRBD1 for D (6 bases). The length of the CDR3 is 15 residues. Germline assignment: CDR1 SGHDT and CDR2 YYEEEE. Between the trimmed V and J ends, which lost 0 bases and 2 bases, there was a span of 8 bases. The CDR3 is CASSLAGVNTGELFF. The CDR3 DNA sequence: TGTGCCAGCAGCTTGGCAGGGGTCAACACCGGGGAGCTGTTTTTT.

This clonotype turned up a few times. This chain uses TRBV18 with TRBJ1-1; maybe TRBD1 (6 bases). CDR1 and CDR2 from the germline V gene are KGHSH and LQKENI. The ends were cut back, 4 bases at V and 5 bases at J, with 11 bases in the middle. The CDR3 runs 13 residues. CDR3 nucleotide sequence: TGTGCCAGCTCACAAACAGGGAAAACTGAAGCTTTCTTT. This encodes CASSQTGKTEAFF.

This rearrangement joins TRBV7-3 to TRBJ1-6, with 7 bases that match TRBD1. Germline lookup yields CDR1 SGHTA and CDR2 FQGTGA. The CDR3 runs to 14 residues. The junction had 4 bases not matched to a gene; V was cut back by 5 bases and J by 6 bases. The CDR3: CASSPGGGNSPLHF. CDR3 bases: TGTGCCAGCAGCCCAGGGGGTGGTAATTCACCCCTCCACTTT.

In the case of this clonotype: The junction departs from germline at one end; a sequencing error may be responsible. The rearrangement links TRBV7-7 to TRBJ2-2; D unresolved. This CDR3 is built from 12 residues. Looked up from germline, CDR1 is SSHAT and CDR2 is FNYEAQ (reference sequence). As DNA, the CDR3 is TGTGCTAGCAGCCCTGGGGTCGGGGAGCTGTTTTTT. It is translated as CASSPGVGELFF. Using reference TRBV7-7 and TRBJ2-2 for the parts outside the CDR3, the full variable domain is GAGVSQSPRYKVTKRGQDVTLRCDPISSHATLYWYQQALGQGPEFLTYFNYEAQPDKSGLPSDRFSAERPEGSISTLTIQRTEQRDSAMYRCASSPGVGELFFGEGSRLTVL.

The rearrangement joins TRBV20-1 to TRBJ2-3; D might be TRBD1 (7 bases). The CDR3 has 14 amino acids. From germline, CDR1 is DFQATT and CDR2 SNEGSKA (reference sequence). Deletions cut 6 bases from V and 3 bases from J, with 16 bases between. This CDR3 reads CSAGQGGGTDTQYF. The CDR3 nucleotides are TGCAGTGCCGGTCAGGGGGGTGGGACAGATACGCAGTATTTT.

In its sample, this clonotype was seen many times. The chain joins TRBV20-1 to TRBJ2-1; perhaps TRBD1 as D (6 bases). Germline V gene sequence: CDR1 DFQATT, CDR2 SNEGSKA (reference sequence). The CDR3 runs to 14 residues. Trimming took off 1 base at V and 4 bases at J, with 11 bases between the two ends. Here the CDR3 reads CSARVSRGYNEQFF. The CDR3 DNA sequence: TGCAGTGCTAGAGTAAGCAGGGGATACAATGAGCAGTTCTTC.

This chain joins TRBV11-2 and TRBJ2-2, with D uncertain. V was clipped by 1 base and J by 7 bases, with 10 bases between them. This CDR3 is 14 amino acids long. Germline CDR1 SGHAT, CDR2 FQNNGV. The CDR3 protein is CASSLVVASGELFF. CDR3 nucleotides: TGTGCCAGCAGCTTAGTTGTGGCTAGCGGGGAGCTGTTTTTT.

This clonotype occurred many times. The chain combines TRBV19 with TRBJ1-5, with D unresolved. The CDR3 length is 13 residues. Trimming cost V 5 bases and J 1 base, with 6 bases left between them. Germline assignment: CDR1 LNHDA and CDR2 SQIVND (reference sequence). This chain's CDR3 is CASSRGSNQPQHF. The CDR3 DNA follows: TGTGCCAGTAGTCGCGGAAGCAATCAGCCCCAGCATTTT.

Notes on this clonotype: The junction does not match germline at one end; this may be a read error. The V call is TRBV19, the J call TRBJ1-2, with D perhaps TRBD1 (5 bases). CDR3 length: 13 residues. Germline V CDR1 and CDR2: LNHDA, SQIVND (reference sequence). DNA for the CDR3: TGTGCCAATAAAACACCAGGGAACTATGACTACACCTTC. It translates to CANKTPGNYDYTF.

This clonotype is termed medium-sized. This sequence joins TRBV29-1 and TRBJ2-1; no clear D. Trimming pared 4 bases from V and 9 bases from J, leaving 10 bases between. The V gene's germline CDR1 is SQVTM and CDR2 ANQGSEA. The CDR3 loop spans 11 amino acids. CDR3 DNA: TGCAGCGTTGTCCCCGTCAGTGAGCAGTTCTTC. This sequence encodes CSVVPVSEQFF.

There are many counts of this clonotype. This chain uses TRBV19 with TRBJ1-1, with D uncertain. The CDR3 has 14 residues. Trimming pared 1 base from V and 2 bases from J, leaving 8 bases between. CDR1 LNHDA and CDR2 SQIVND come from the germline V gene (reference sequence). The CDR3 region is CASSIGVANTEAFF. The DNA for the CDR3 is TGTGCCAGTAGTATAGGGGTCGCCAACACTGAAGCTTTCTTT.

This clonotype was seen a few times. This chain's CDR3 is CAISERPGSYEQYF. CDR3 in DNA: TGTGCCATCAGTGAGCGGCCAGGGTCCTACGAGCAGTACTTC. The chain combines TRBV10-3 with TRBJ2-7, with D maybe TRBD1 (5 bases). The germline gives CDR1 ENHRY, CDR2 SYGVKD. The CDR3 runs to 14 residues. V gave up 2 bases and J gave up 1 base, with 9 bases separating them.

This rearrangement joins TRBV20-1 to TRBJ2-7; no firm D call. Trimming took off 3 bases at V and 2 bases at J, with 14 bases between the two ends. Germline V gene lookup returns CDR1 DFQATT and CDR2 SNEGSKA (reference sequence). The CDR3 length is 14 residues. CDR3 sequence reads: CSASGPIGTYEQYF. The CDR3 region has the DNA TGCAGTGCTAGCGGGCCGATCGGTACCTACGAGCAGTACTTC.

The V and J genes are TRBV27 and TRBJ2-1; the D gene is possibly TRBD2 (5 bases). The CDR3 has 15 amino acids. Per the germline V gene, CDR1 is MNHEY and CDR2 is SMNVEV (reference sequence). Trimming took 6 bases from V and 1 from J, leaving 13 bases between them. CDR3 nucleotides: TGTGCCAGCAGGCGGGTCAGGCGATCCTACAATGAGCAGTTCTTC. It translates to CASRRVRRSYNEQFF.

This clonotype showed up many times. This chain connects TRBV20-1 to TRBJ1-1; TRBD1 matches 7 bases. V gave up 7 bases and J gave up 5 bases; unmatched junction bases: 13. Germline CDR1 is DFQATT and CDR2 is SNEGSKA (reference sequence). This CDR3 region has 14 residues. In DNA form, the CDR3 reads TGCAGTGTCCCGTGGACAGGCCCGGGGACTGAAGCTTTCTTT. As protein: CSVPWTGPGTEAFF.

As for this clonotype: An end of the junction does not agree with germline; a read error may underlie this. The CDR3 bases are TGTGCCAGCAGGGGCGACCAAGCGGGAGTAGAAGAGACCCAGTACTTT. Translating gives CASRGDQAGVEETQYF. This chain joins TRBV2 and TRBJ2-5; 8 bases fit TRBD2. Per germline, CDR1 SNHLY and CDR2 FYNNEI. There are 16 residues in the CDR3.

This clonotype was detected a few times. The V call is TRBV7-9, the J call TRBJ2-3; 10 bases are shared with TRBD2. Germline V gene sequence: CDR1 SEHNR, CDR2 FQNEAQ (reference sequence). The trim removed 5 bases at V and 7 bases at J, leaving 6 bases unmatched. The CDR3 has 14 amino acids. The CDR3 coding sequence is TGTGCCAGCAGCCCGGGACTAGCGCTGAATACGCAGTATTTT. Amino acid sequence: CASSPGLALNTQYF.

Many counts were recorded for this clonotype. The J gene is TRBJ2-3, the V gene TRBV5-1, with D possibly TRBD2 on 6 matching bases. Between the trimmed V and J ends, which lost 0 bases and 6 bases, there was a span of 23 bases. The germline gives CDR1 SGHRS, CDR2 YFSETQ. CDR3 length: 18 amino acids. In nucleotides, the CDR3 is TGCGCCAGCAGCTTGGCTGTCGGGAGTTTCTCTTCTGGGGATACGCAGTATTTT. Encoded protein: CASSLAVGSFSSGDTQYF.

This clonotype was found many times. The genes are TRBV5-4 and TRBJ2-7; the match to TRBD2 covers 13 bases. CDR1 is SGHNT, CDR2 YYREEE, per germline (reference sequence). J was trimmed by 5 bases and V by 0 bases; bases with no gene match: 2. This CDR3 is built from 15 residues. CDR3 nucleotides: TGTGCCAGCAGCTTGGGGACTAGCGGGAGCAACGAGCAGTACTTC. Translated: CASSLGTSGSNEQYF. The whole variable domain, remainder taken from reference TRBV5-4 and TRBJ2-7, is ETGVTQSPTHLIKTRGQQVTLRCSSQSGHNTVSWYQQALGQGPQFIFQYYREEENGRGNFPPRFSGLQFPNYSSELNVNALELDDSALYLCASSLGTSGSNEQYFGPGTRLTVT.

For this clonotype: One base away lies a much larger clone, so this may be a sequencing read error. The chain carries TRBV4-1 and TRBJ2-5; D is unresolved. The CDR3 totals 17 residues. Germline-derived CDR1 and CDR2 are MGHRA and YSYEKL. V was clipped by 0 bases and J by 1 base, with 15 bases between them. The chain's CDR3 is CASSQEVGAGSQETQYF. The CDR3, as DNA: TGCGCCAGCAGCCAAGAAGTAGGTGCTGGTAGCCAAGAGACCCAGTACTTC.

There are a few counts of this clonotype. One end of the junction varies from germline; a read error may be responsible. The genes are TRBV20-1 and TRBJ2-3; 9 bases map to TRBD1. Germline loops: CDR1 DFQATT, CDR2 SNEGSKA (reference sequence). CDR3 size: 12 residues. In DNA form, the CDR3 reads TGCAGTGCTAGAGACCTCCGGACAGGGGAGTTTTTT. This gives the protein CSARDLRTGEFF.

This clonotype was seen many times. V usage is TRBV6-1 and J usage is TRBJ1-1; no clear D gene. The length of the CDR3 is 15 residues. Germline V CDR1 and CDR2: MNHNS, SASEGT. Trimming stripped 5 bases from V and 3 bases from J, with 16 bases between. This CDR3 is CASSIRDFGDTEAFF. CDR3 bases: TGTGCCAGCAGTATCCGGGATTTTGGGGACACTGAAGCTTTCTTT.

This clonotype was detected ten times or more. J is TRBJ2-1 and V is TRBV3-1, with D unclear. The CDR3 has 14 residues. Trimming stripped 2 bases from V and 2 bases from J, with 7 bases between. The germline gives CDR1 LGHDT, CDR2 YNNKEL (reference sequence). The DNA of the CDR3 is TGTGCCAGCAGCCAACGGAGTCCCTACAATGAGCAGTTCTTC. The encoded protein is CASSQRSPYNEQFF.